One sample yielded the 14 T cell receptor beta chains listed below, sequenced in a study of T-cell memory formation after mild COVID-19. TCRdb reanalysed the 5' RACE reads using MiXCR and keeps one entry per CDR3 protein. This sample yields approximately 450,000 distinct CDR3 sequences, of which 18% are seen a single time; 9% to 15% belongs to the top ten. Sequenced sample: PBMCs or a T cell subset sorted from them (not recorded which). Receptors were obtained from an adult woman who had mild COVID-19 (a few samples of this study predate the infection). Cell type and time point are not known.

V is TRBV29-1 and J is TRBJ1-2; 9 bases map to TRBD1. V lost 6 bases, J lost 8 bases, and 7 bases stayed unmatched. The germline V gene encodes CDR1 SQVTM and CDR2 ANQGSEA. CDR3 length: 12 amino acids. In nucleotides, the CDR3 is TGCAGCGTCCGGACAGGGGCGCAAGGCTACACCTTC. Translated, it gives CSVRTGAQGYTF.

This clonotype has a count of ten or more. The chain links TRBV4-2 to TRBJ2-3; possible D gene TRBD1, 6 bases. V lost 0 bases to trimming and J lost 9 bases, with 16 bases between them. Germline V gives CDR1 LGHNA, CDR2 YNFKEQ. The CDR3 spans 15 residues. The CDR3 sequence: CASSQDGGQGQTQYF. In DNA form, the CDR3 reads TGTGCCAGCAGCCAAGATGGGGGACAAGGACAAACGCAGTATTTT.

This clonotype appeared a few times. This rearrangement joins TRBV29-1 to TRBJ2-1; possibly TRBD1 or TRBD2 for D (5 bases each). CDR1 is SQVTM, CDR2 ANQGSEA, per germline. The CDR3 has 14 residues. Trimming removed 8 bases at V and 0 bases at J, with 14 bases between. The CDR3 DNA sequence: TGCAGCTCCCCGGGGCGGAGCTCCTACAATGAGCAGTTCTTC. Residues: CSSPGRSSYNEQFF.

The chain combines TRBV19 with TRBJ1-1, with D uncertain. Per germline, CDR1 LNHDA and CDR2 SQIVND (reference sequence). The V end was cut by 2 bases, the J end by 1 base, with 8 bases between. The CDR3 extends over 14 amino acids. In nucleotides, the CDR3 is TGTGCCAGTAGTATACGGCGAGGGAACACTGAAGCTTTCTTT. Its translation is CASSIRRGNTEAFF.

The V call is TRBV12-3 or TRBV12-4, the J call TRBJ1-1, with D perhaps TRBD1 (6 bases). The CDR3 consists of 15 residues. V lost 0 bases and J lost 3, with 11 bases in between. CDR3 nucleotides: TGTGCCAGCAGTTTAGCGCAGGGGAGGTACACTGAAGCTTTCTTT. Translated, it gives CASSLAQGRYTEAFF.

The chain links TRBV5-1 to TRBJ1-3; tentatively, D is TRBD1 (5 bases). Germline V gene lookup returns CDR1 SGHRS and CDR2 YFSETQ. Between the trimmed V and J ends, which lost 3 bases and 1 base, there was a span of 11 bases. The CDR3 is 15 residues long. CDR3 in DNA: TGCGCCAGCAGCTCACACCCAGGGTCTGGAAACACCATATATTTT. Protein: CASSSHPGSGNTIYF.

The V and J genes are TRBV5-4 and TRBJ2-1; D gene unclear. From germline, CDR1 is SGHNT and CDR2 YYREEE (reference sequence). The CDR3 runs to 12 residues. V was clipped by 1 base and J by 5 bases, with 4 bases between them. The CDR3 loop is CASSLQDNEQFF. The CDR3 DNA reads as TGTGCCAGCAGCTTGCAGGACAATGAGCAGTTCTTC.

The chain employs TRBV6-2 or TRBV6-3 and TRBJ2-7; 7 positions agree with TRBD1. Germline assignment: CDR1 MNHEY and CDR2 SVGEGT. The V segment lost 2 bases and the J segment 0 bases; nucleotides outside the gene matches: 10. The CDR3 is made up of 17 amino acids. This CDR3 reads CASSYVTGLLSSYEQYF. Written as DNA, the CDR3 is TGTGCCAGCAGTTACGTGACAGGGCTCCTATCCTCCTACGAGCAGTACTTC.

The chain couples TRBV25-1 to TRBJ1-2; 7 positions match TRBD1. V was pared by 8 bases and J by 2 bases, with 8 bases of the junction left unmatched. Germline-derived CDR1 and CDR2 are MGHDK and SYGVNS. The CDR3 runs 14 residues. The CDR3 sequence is CASGPTGMNYGYTF. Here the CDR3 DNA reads TGTGCCAGCGGTCCGACAGGGATGAACTATGGCTACACCTTC.

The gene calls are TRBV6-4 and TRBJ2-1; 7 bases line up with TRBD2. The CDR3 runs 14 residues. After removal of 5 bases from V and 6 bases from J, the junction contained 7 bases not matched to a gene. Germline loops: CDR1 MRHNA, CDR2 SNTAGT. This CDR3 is CASSSGAPGNEQFF. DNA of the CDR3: TGTGCCAGCAGTAGCGGGGCCCCCGGCAATGAGCAGTTCTTC.

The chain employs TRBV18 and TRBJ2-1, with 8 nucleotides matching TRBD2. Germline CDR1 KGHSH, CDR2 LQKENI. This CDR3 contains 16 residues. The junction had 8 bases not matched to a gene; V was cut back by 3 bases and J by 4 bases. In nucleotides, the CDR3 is TGTGCCAGCTCACCGAAGGTTGCTAGCGGGTACAATGAGCAGTTCTTC. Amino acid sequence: CASSPKVASGYNEQFF.

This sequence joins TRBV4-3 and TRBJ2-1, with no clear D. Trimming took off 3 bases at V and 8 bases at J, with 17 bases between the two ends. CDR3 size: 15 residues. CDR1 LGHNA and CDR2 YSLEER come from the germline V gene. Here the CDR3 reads CASSQARSWSDEQFF. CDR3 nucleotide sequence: TGCGCCAGCAGCCAGGCGCGGAGTTGGAGCGATGAGCAGTTCTTC.

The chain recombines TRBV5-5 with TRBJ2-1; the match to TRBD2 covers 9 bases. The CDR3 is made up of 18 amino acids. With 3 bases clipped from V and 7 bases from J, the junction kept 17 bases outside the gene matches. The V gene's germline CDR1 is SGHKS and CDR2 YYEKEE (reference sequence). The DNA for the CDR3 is TGTGCCAGCAGCTGGGGTTTCGGACTAGCGTCAGATTCTAATGAGCAGTTCTTC. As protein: CASSWGFGLASDSNEQFF. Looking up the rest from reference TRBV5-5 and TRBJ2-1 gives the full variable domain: DAGVTQSPTHLIKTRGQQVTLRCSPISGHKSVSWYQQVLGQGPQFIFQYYEKEERGRGNFPDRFSARQFPNYSSELNVNALLLGDSALYLCASSWGFGLASDSNEQFFGPGTRLTVL.

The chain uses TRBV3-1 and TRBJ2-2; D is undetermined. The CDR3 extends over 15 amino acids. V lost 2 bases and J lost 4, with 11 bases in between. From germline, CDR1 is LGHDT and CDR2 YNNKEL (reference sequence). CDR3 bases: TGTGCCAGCAGCCAATACAAACAAAGCACCGGGGAGCTGTTTTTT. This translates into CASSQYKQSTGELFF.